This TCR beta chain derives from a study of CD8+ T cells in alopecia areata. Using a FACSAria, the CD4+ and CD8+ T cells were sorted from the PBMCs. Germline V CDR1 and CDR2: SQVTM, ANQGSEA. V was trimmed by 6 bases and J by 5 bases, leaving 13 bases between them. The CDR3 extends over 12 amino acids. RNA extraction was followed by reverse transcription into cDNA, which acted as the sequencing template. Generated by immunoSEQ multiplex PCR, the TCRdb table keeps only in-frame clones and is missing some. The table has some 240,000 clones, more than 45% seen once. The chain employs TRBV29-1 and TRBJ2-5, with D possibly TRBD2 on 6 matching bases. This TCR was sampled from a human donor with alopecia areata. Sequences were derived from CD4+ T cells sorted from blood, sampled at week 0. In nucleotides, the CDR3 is TGCAGCGTCACGACTAGGTGGGAGACCCAGTACTTC. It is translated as CSVTTRWETQYF.